This entry features one T cell receptor (beta chain) sequence. In the PCR, 60 Vbeta and 13 Jbeta primers were used. The method was immunoSEQ multiplex PCR; TCRdb's version includes in-frame clones alone and lacks a portion of them. The sample lists around 120,000 clones; about 80% were seen once. This sample is drawn from a study of cytomegalovirus exposure and HLA in healthy donors. Across the whole study: In an early release, HLA-typed donors contributed some 80 million unique TCR sequences. Caucasian-associated ancestry cluster membership applied to about 83% of nearly 400 genotyped donors.

Germline CDR1 reads MNHNY; CDR2 reads SVGAGI (reference sequence). CDR3 size: 15 residues. V gave up 6 bases and J gave up 0 bases, with 14 bases separating them. Material: PBMCs. This receptor was identified in a human donor in good health. The genes are TRBV6-6 and TRBJ2-5; D is possibly TRBD1 (8 bases). CDR3: CASSQGAGDQETQYF. The CDR3 DNA reads as TGTGCCAGCAGCCAGGGGGCGGGGGACCAAGAGACCCAGTACTTC.